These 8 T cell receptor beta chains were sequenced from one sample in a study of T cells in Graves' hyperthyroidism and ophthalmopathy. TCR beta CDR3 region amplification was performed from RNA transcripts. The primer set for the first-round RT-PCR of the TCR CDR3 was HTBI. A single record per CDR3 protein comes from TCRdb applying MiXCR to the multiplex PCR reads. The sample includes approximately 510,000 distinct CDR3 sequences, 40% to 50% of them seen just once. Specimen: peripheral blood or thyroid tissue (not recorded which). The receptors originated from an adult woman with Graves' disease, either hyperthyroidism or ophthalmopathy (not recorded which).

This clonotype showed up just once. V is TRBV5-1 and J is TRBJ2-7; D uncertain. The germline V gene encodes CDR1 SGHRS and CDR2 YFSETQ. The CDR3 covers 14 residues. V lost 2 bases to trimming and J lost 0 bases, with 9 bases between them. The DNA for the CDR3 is TGCGCCAGCAGCTTAATGGACGGCTCCTACGAGCAGTACTTC. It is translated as CASSLMDGSYEQYF.

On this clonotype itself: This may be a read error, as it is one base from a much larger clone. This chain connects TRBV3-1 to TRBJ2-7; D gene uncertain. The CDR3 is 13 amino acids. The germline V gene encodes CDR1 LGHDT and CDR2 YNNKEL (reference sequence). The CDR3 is CASSQDGGSEQCF. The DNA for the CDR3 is TGTGCCAGCAGCCAAGATGGTGGGTCCGAGCAGTGCTTC.

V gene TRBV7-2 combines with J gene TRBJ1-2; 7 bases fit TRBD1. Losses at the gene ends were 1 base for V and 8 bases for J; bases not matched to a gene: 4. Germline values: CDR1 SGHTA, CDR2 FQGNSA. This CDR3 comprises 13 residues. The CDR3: CASSLEGGWGYTF. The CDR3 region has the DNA TGTGCCAGCAGCTTAGAAGGGGGCTGGGGCTACACCTTC. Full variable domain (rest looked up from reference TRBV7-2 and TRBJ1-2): GAGVSQSPSNKVTEKGKDVELRCDPISGHTALYWYRQSLGQGLEFLIYFQGNSAPDKSGLPSDRFSAERTGGSVSTLTIQRTQQEDSAVYLCASSLEGGWGYTFGSGTRLTVV.

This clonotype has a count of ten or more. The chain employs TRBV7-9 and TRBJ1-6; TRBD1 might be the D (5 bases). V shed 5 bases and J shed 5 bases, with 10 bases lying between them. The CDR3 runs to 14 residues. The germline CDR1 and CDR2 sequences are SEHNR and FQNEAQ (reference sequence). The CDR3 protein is CASSPGANNSPLHF. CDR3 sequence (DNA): TGTGCCAGCAGCCCCGGGGCAAATAATTCACCCCTCCACTTT.

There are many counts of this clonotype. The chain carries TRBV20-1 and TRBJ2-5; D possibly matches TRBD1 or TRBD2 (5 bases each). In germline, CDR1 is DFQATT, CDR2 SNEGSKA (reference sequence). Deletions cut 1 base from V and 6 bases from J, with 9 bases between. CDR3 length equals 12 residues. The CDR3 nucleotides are TGCAGTGCTAGAGTTGAGGGGAAGACCCAGTACTTC. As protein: CSARVEGKTQYF.

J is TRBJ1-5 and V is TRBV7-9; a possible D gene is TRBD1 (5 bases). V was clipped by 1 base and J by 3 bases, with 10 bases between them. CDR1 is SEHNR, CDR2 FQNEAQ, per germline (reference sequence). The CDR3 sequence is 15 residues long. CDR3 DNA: TGTGCCAGCAGCTTAGTGGGGCAAACCAATCAGCCCCAGCATTTT. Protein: CASSLVGQTNQPQHF. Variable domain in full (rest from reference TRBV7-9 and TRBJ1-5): DTGVSQNPRHKITKRGQNVTFRCDPISEHNRLYWYRQTLGQGPEFLTYFQNEAQLEKSRLLSDRFSAERPKGSFSTLEIQRTEQGDSAMYLCASSLVGQTNQPQHFGDGTRLSIL.

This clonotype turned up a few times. This CDR3 reads CSASSGHPTDTQYF. CDR3 sequence (DNA): TGCAGTGCTAGCTCGGGACACCCCACAGATACGCAGTATTTT. V is TRBV20-1 and J is TRBJ2-3; TRBD1 is a possible D gene (6 bases). This CDR3 has 14 residues. CDR1 is DFQATT, CDR2 SNEGSKA, per germline (reference sequence). V lost 3 bases to trimming and J lost 2 bases, with 12 bases between them.

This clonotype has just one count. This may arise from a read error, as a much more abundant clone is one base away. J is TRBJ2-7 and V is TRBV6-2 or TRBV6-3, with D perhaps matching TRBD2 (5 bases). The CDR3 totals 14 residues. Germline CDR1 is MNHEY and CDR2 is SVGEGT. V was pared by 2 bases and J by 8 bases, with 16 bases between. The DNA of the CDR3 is TGTGCCAGCAGTTACCCAGCGGAGTCGTACAAGCAGTACTTC. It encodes CASSYPAESYKQYF.